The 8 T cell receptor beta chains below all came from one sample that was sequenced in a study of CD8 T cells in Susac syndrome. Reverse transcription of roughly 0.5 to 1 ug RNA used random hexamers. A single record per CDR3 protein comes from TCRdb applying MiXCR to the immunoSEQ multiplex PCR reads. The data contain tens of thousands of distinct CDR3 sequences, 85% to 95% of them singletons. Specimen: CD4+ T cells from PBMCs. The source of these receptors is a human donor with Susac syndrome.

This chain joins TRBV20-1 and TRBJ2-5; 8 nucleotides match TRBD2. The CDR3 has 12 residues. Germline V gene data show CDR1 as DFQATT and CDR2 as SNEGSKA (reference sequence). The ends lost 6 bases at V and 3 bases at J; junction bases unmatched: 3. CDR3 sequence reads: CSAVAGKETQYF. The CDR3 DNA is TGCAGTGCCGTAGCGGGGAAAGAGACCCAGTACTTC.

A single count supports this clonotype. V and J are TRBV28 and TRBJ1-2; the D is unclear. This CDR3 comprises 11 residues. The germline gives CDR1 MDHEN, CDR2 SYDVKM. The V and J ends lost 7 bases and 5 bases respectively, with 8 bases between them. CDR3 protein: CASNSRYGYTF. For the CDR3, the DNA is TGTGCCAGCAATTCGAGGTATGGCTACACCTTC.

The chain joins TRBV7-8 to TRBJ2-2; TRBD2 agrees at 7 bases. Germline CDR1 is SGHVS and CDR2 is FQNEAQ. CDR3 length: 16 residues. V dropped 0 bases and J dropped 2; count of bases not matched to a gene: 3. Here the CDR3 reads CASSLARLANTGELFF. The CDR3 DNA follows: TGTGCCAGCAGCTTAGCTAGACTAGCAAACACCGGGGAGCTGTTTTTT.

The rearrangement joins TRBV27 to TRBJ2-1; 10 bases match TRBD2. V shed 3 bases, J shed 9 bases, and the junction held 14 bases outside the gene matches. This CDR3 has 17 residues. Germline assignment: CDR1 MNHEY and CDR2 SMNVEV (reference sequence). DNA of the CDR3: TGTGCCAGCAGTTTGCCCTCATTAGCGGGGGGTCCCAGTGAGCAGTTCTTC. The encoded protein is CASSLPSLAGGPSEQFF.

DNA for the CDR3: TGTGCCAGCAGCCAAGACTCAGAAAACATTCAGTACTTC. It encodes CASSQDSENIQYF. The V and J genes are TRBV4-2 and TRBJ2-4, with D unresolved. The CDR3 spans 13 residues. CDR1 and CDR2 (germline): LGHNA, YNFKEQ. With 0 bases removed from V and 5 bases from J, the gap between germline ends came to 5 bases.

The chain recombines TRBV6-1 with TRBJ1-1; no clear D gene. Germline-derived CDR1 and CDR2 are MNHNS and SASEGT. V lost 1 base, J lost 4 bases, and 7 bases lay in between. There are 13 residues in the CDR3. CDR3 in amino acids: CASSEGVATEAFF. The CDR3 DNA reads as TGTGCCAGCAGTGAAGGGGTCGCCACTGAAGCTTTCTTT.

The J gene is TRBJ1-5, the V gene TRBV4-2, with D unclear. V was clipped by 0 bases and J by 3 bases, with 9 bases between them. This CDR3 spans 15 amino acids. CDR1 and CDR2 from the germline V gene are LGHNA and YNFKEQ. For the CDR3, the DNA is TGTGCCAGCAGCCAAGATCTGCGGCTCAATCAGCCCCAGCATTTT. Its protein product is CASSQDLRLNQPQHF.

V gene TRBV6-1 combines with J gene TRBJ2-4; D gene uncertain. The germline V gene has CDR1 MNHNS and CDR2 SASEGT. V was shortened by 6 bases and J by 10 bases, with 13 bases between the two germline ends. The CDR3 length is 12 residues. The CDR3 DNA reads TGTGCCAGCAGCCCTCTCTCTGGGATTCAGTACTTC. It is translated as CASSPLSGIQYF.